The text below deals with one TCR beta chain. Only in-frame clones appear in the TCRdb table, and some are missing; sequencing was by immunoSEQ multiplex PCR. The sample consists of hundreds of thousands of clones, approximately 86% of them appearing once. The V gene's germline CDR1 is PRHDT and CDR2 FYEKMQ (reference sequence). This CDR3 region has 17 residues. Unmatched junction bases numbered 9, after V lost 6 bases and J lost 0 bases. This sample was included in a study of blood T cell repertoires in COVID-19. The chain employs TRBV13 and TRBJ2-3; TRBD1 matches at 10 bases. The clonotype was recovered from a man aged 18 to 30 with active or convalescent COVID-19. Sequencing was done on a sample of peripheral blood. Here the CDR3 reads CASRGTGDFTSTDTQYF. The DNA of the CDR3 is TGTGCCAGCAGAGGGACAGGGGACTTCACCAGCACAGATACGCAGTATTTT.